This passage covers 15 T cell receptor beta chains from one sample sequenced in a study of breast tumors, draining lymph nodes, adjacent tissues. Axillary draining lymph nodes of breast cancer patients supplied the node samples. In TCRdb, the multiplex PCR reads were re-called with MiXCR into one record per CDR3 protein. The sample contains 270,000 or so distinct CDR3 sequences, roughly 30% of which appear only once. Sequences were obtained from axillary lymph node tissue. The receptors were sampled from a female donor with breast cancer. Some clones in this sample may be carry-over from other donors' samples.

This clonotype was detected a few times. The V call is TRBV12-3 or TRBV12-4, the J call TRBJ2-4; D might be TRBD2 (6 bases). Trimming took 3 bases from V and 8 from J, leaving 14 bases between them. CDR3 size: 14 residues. CDR3 DNA sequence: TGTGCCAGCAGTTTGGGGCAGTGGGGGGACATTCAGTACTTC. Its translation is CASSLGQWGDIQYF.

This clonotype was counted ten times or more. J is TRBJ2-1 and V is TRBV5-1; possibly TRBD1 for D (5 bases). The CDR3 length is 15 residues. Per germline, CDR1 SGHRS and CDR2 YFSETQ. V lost 0 bases and J 9 bases, leaving 16 bases between the germline ends. Here the CDR3 reads CASSLEGQGRGEQFF. The CDR3, as DNA: TGCGCCAGCAGCTTGGAAGGGCAGGGTAGGGGTGAGCAGTTCTTC.

CDR3 DNA sequence: TGCGCCAGCAGCTTGGAGGGCCGGCCTGCAAACATTCAGTACTTC. Residues: CASSLEGRPANIQYF. This chain joins TRBV5-1 and TRBJ2-4; D call uncertain. Germline assignment: CDR1 SGHRS and CDR2 YFSETQ. V was cut by 0 bases and J by 6 bases, with 13 bases left in between. The CDR3 is 15 residues long.

The gene calls are TRBV18 and TRBJ1-5; D is unresolved. Germline V gene data show CDR1 as KGHSH and CDR2 as LQKENI. Trimming left V 2 bases short and J 7 bases short, with 12 bases between. The CDR3 totals 14 residues. The CDR3 protein is CASSPSEKGQPQHF. CDR3 in DNA: TGTGCCAGCTCACCATCAGAAAAAGGGCAGCCCCAGCATTTT.

This clonotype showed up just a few times. The V and J genes are TRBV6-6 and TRBJ2-5; no definite D call. This CDR3 spans 14 amino acids. Germline-derived CDR1 and CDR2 are MNHNY and SVGAGI (reference sequence). Trimming stripped 6 bases from V and 5 bases from J, with 16 bases between. This CDR3 reads CASRHRGSWETQYF. Written as DNA, the CDR3 is TGTGCCAGCAGACACCGAGGTTCGTGGGAGACCCAGTACTTC.

This clonotype was found many times. The V gene is TRBV9, the J gene TRBJ2-5, with D possibly TRBD2 on 7 matching bases. CDR3 length: 15 amino acids. From germline, CDR1 is SGDLS and CDR2 YYNGEE. V lost 0 bases to trimming and J lost 4 bases, with 13 bases between them. The CDR3 DNA is TGTGCCAGCAGCGTAGAGGGGGGGAGAGGAGAGACCCAGTACTTC. Translation gives CASSVEGGRGETQYF.

The table lists this clonotype with a count of one. V is TRBV12-3 or TRBV12-4 and J is TRBJ1-1; D gene unclear. Between the trimmed V and J ends, which lost 6 bases and 5 bases, there was a span of 7 bases. The CDR3 covers 11 residues. DNA of the CDR3: TGTGCCAGCAGGGGTCGGACTGAAGCTTTCTTT. The encoded protein is CASRGRTEAFF.

The V and J genes are TRBV12-5 and TRBJ2-2; weak D call: TRBD1 (5 bases). CDR1 is LGHNT, CDR2 FRNRAP, per germline. The length of the CDR3 is 15 residues. V dropped 3 bases and J dropped 1 base, with 9 bases sitting between them. The CDR3 coding sequence is TGTGCTAGTGGTTTCGTAGGACAGAACACCGGGGAGCTGTTTTTT. The encoded protein is CASGFVGQNTGELFF. Looking up the rest from reference TRBV12-5 and TRBJ2-2 gives the full variable domain: DARVTQTPRHKVTEMGQEVTMRCQPILGHNTVFWYRQTMMQGLELLAYFRNRAPLDDSGMPKDRFSAEMPDATLATLKIQPSEPRDSAVYFCASGFVGQNTGELFFGEGSRLTVL.

J is TRBJ2-5 and V is TRBV10-3; the D is unclear. Looked up from germline, CDR1 is ENHRY and CDR2 is SYGVKD. There are 11 residues in the CDR3. The V and J ends lost 10 bases and 4 bases respectively, with 10 bases between them. CDR3 region: CARVSRETQYF. The CDR3 DNA reads as TGTGCCAGGGTTAGTCGAGAGACCCAGTACTTC.

The rearrangement links TRBV7-9 to TRBJ1-2, with D perhaps TRBD1 (6 bases). CDR3 length: 13 residues. Germline loops: CDR1 SEHNR, CDR2 FQNEAQ (reference sequence). V lost 10 bases and J 3 bases, leaving 15 bases between the germline ends. The CDR3: CATVGGADYGYTF. DNA of the CDR3: TGTGCCACAGTAGGGGGGGCTGACTATGGCTACACCTTC.

This clonotype was counted only a few times. This may be a read error: a much more frequent sequence differs by one nucleotide. The chain is built from TRBV11-2 and TRBJ2-7; 8 bases map to TRBD2. The CDR3 is 14 residues long. Per the germline V gene, CDR1 is SGHAT and CDR2 is FQNNGV. DNA for the CDR3: TGTGCCAGCAGCCAAACGGGAGGGACTTTTTCCGTAGGCTTC. Protein: CASSQTGGTFSVGF.

The rearrangement joins TRBV27 to TRBJ1-2, with no clear D. This CDR3 comprises 13 residues. The V end was cut by 4 bases, the J end by 4 bases, with 10 bases between. The germline V gene encodes CDR1 MNHEY and CDR2 SMNVEV (reference sequence). The CDR3 reads CASSSTPFYGYTF. DNA for the CDR3: TGTGCCAGCAGTTCAACACCATTCTATGGCTACACCTTC.

Notes on this clonotype: Because the CDR3 is missing its conserved closing phenylalanine or tryptophan, this is likely a read error. J is TRBJ2-7 and V is TRBV11-1, with 9 bases that match TRBD1. CDR1 and CDR2 from the germline V gene are SGHAT and FQDESV (reference sequence). Trimming removed 5 bases from V and 1 base from J; junction bases left unmatched: 6. CDR3 length: 15 residues. CDR3 sequence: CASSITGTGSYEQYL. As DNA, the CDR3 is TGTGCCAGCAGCATAACCGGGACAGGGTCCTACGAGCAGTACCTC.

This clonotype was counted ten times or more. This chain joins TRBV5-6 and TRBJ2-5; the match to TRBD2 covers 8 bases. The CDR3 extends over 15 amino acids. Trimming cost V 4 bases and J 2 bases; bases outside gene matches: 7. Germline CDR1 and CDR2: SGHDT and YYEEEE. The CDR3 protein is CASSREGSGQETQYF. CDR3 coding DNA: TGTGCCAGCAGCCGGGAGGGGAGCGGGCAAGAGACCCAGTACTTC.

This clonotype has ten or more counts. V is TRBV7-3 and J is TRBJ1-6; unclear D gene. Trimming took 2 bases from V and 9 from J, leaving 8 bases between them. Germline CDR1 and CDR2: SGHTA and FQGTGA. The CDR3 is 13 amino acids. CDR3 protein: CASSLYKGSPLHF. The CDR3 nucleotides read TGTGCCAGCAGCTTATATAAGGGTTCACCCCTCCACTTT.